Shown below are 29 T cell receptor beta chains from a single sample sequenced in a study of blood T cell repertoires in COVID-19. The data were produced by immunoSEQ multiplex PCR, yet TCRdb's version contains in-frame clones alone and is incomplete. The sample contains hundreds of thousands of clones, approximately 87% of which appear only once. Sequences were obtained from peripheral blood. Source of these receptors: a woman between 50 and 59 years old with COVID-19, enrolled during active disease.

This clone was picked up one time. V gene TRBV19 combines with J gene TRBJ2-1; TRBD2 aligns across 12 bases. After removal of 3 bases from V and 4 bases from J, the junction contained 4 bases not matched to a gene. Per germline, CDR1 LNHDA and CDR2 SQIVND (reference sequence). The CDR3 is 16 amino acids. In DNA form, the CDR3 reads TGTGCCAGTAGTATTCGGACTAGCGGGACATACAATGAGCAGTTCTTC. Translation: CASSIRTSGTYNEQFF.

This chain uses TRBV6-5 with TRBJ2-3; 9 positions match TRBD1. This CDR3 contains 15 residues. Germline lookup yields CDR1 MNHEY and CDR2 SVGAGI. The V gene end was trimmed by 8 bases and the J gene end by 1 base; junction bases not matched to a gene: 7. In nucleotides, the CDR3 is TGTGCCAGCCAAACAGGGGGCCCGCGCACAGATACGCAGTATTTT. It translates to CASQTGGPRTDTQYF.

The gene calls are TRBV7-2 and TRBJ2-3; TRBD2 matches 15 bases. CDR1 SGHTA and CDR2 FQGNSA come from the germline V gene. The V and J ends lost 3 bases and 7 bases, in that order; junction bases with no gene match: 8. The length of the CDR3 is 17 residues. CDR3 nucleotides: TGTGCCAGCAGCTTCAGGACTAGCGGGAGGGCCCCGTATACGCAGTATTTT. Translating it yields CASSFRTSGRAPYTQYF.

The chain employs TRBV11-2 and TRBJ1-2; 9 nucleotides line up with TRBD1. The CDR3 runs to 15 residues. Germline assignment: CDR1 SGHAT and CDR2 FQNNGV. The V gene end was trimmed by 3 bases and the J gene end by 5 bases; junction bases not matched to a gene: 7. In nucleotides, the CDR3 is TGTGCCAGCAGCTTCCCGGGACAGGGCGGATATGGCTACACCTTC. Its translation is CASSFPGQGGYGYTF.

V is TRBV11-1 and J is TRBJ2-7; D possibly corresponds to TRBD2 (5 bases). CDR3 length equals 15 residues. Trimming removed 1 base from V and 2 bases from J, with 12 bases in between. From germline, CDR1 is SGHAT and CDR2 FQDESV (reference sequence). CDR3 sequence (DNA): TGTGCCAGCAGCTTAGAAGCGGAAGGCACCTACGAGCAGTACTTC. Residues: CASSLEAEGTYEQYF.

The chain employs TRBV30 and TRBJ2-7; 7 bases are a match to TRBD2. The CDR3 loop spans 13 amino acids. Germline CDR1 GTSNPN, CDR2 SVGIG (reference sequence). Trimming removed 3 bases from V and 3 bases from J; junction bases left unmatched: 5. The CDR3 sequence is CAWSRLAGYEQYF. CDR3 nucleotides: TGTGCCTGGAGCAGACTAGCTGGCTACGAGCAGTACTTC.

This chain connects TRBV7-2 to TRBJ1-2, with a possible D match to TRBD1 (5 bases). The CDR3 totals 13 residues. Germline CDR1 and CDR2: SGHTA and FQGNSA. V lost 6 bases, J lost 4 bases, and 12 bases lay in between. CDR3 DNA sequence: TGTGCCAGCAGTCCTACAGGTTTCTATGGCTACACCTTC. Translation: CASSPTGFYGYTF.

The chain is built from TRBV18 and TRBJ2-1, with 13 bases matching TRBD2. The J segment lost 6 bases and the V segment lost 4 bases, leaving 12 bases of the junction unmatched. CDR3 length equals 18 residues. Germline loops: CDR1 KGHSH, CDR2 LQKENI. CDR3 amino acids: CASSRFTLTSGRANEQFF. The CDR3 DNA is TGTGCCAGCTCACGCTTCACCCTCACTAGCGGGAGGGCCAATGAGCAGTTCTTC.

The chain employs TRBV11-3 and TRBJ2-1; 11 bases align to TRBD2. Germline V lookup: CDR1 SGHNT, CDR2 YENEEA. Losses at the gene ends were 1 base for V and 0 bases for J; bases not matched to a gene: 11. This CDR3 has 20 amino acids. The chain's CDR3 is CASSLGRLAGPSSSYNEQFF. The CDR3 DNA sequence: TGTGCCAGCAGCTTAGGGAGACTAGCGGGGCCCTCTAGCTCCTACAATGAGCAGTTCTTC.

The genes are TRBV20-1 and TRBJ2-1, with D possibly TRBD1 on 6 matching bases. Germline V gene data show CDR1 as DFQATT and CDR2 as SNEGSKA (reference sequence). V was pared by 3 bases and J by 16 bases, with 13 bases between. The CDR3 loop spans 10 amino acids. The CDR3: CSASSRGEFF. DNA of the CDR3: TGCAGTGCTAGCTCCAGGGGAGAATTCTTC.

CDR3 amino acids: CASSLSSSVAAEAFF. The CDR3 DNA is TGTGCCAGCAGCTTAAGCAGCTCGGTAGCCGCTGAAGCTTTCTTT. This chain uses TRBV7-3 with TRBJ1-1, with no clear D. The germline V and J ends were trimmed by 1 base and 6 bases, with 15 bases remaining between them. Germline loops: CDR1 SGHTA, CDR2 FQGTGA. This CDR3 is built from 15 residues.

The J gene is TRBJ2-3, the V gene TRBV18, with 11 bases identical to TRBD2. The CDR3 extends over 17 amino acids. The germline gives CDR1 KGHSH, CDR2 LQKENI. The V and J ends lost 1 base and 3 bases, in that order; junction bases with no gene match: 6. The chain's CDR3 is CASSPLALAGVTDTQYF. CDR3 coding DNA: TGTGCCAGCTCACCACTGGCACTAGCGGGAGTTACAGATACGCAGTATTTT.

The V gene is TRBV19, the J gene TRBJ2-7; 8 positions agree with TRBD2. Losses at the gene ends were 5 bases for V and 5 bases for J; bases not matched to a gene: 17. The CDR3 is 17 residues long. Per the germline V gene, CDR1 is LNHDA and CDR2 is SQIVND (reference sequence). CDR3 region: CASSPTTSGTRRHEQYF. The CDR3 DNA reads TGTGCCAGTAGTCCTACTACTAGCGGAACTCGCCGCCACGAGCAGTACTTC.

The CDR3, as DNA: TGTGCCAGCTCACCTACTCCTGGGGCCAACGTCCTGACTTTC. As protein: CASSPTPGANVLTF. The chain recombines TRBV18 with TRBJ2-6; D not resolved. Germline V gene data show CDR1 as KGHSH and CDR2 as LQKENI. Deletions cut 3 bases from V and 2 bases from J, with 5 bases between. The CDR3 contains 14 residues.

The CDR3 here is CSASSGTPNNEQFF. CDR3 in DNA: TGCAGTGCTAGTAGCGGGACGCCTAACAATGAGCAGTTCTTC. This chain joins TRBV20-1 and TRBJ2-1; TRBD2 matches 8 bases. This CDR3 is built from 14 residues. Germline-derived CDR1 and CDR2 are DFQATT and SNEGSKA (reference sequence). Germline trimming cut 3 bases from V and 5 bases from J; bases unmatched to any gene: 6.

This clone was observed a single time. This chain uses TRBV7-8 with TRBJ2-7; 10 bases align to TRBD2. This CDR3 has 16 amino acids. Germline loops: CDR1 SGHVS, CDR2 FQNEAQ. V trimming: 2 bases; J trimming: 5 bases; junction bases outside the gene matches: 9. The CDR3, as DNA: TGTGCCAGCAGCTTAAAACTAGCGGGATTGACTAACGAGCAGTACTTC. The encoded protein is CASSLKLAGLTNEQYF.

Only a few counts were recorded for this clone. V usage is TRBV19 and J usage is TRBJ2-1; weak D call: TRBD2 (5 bases). Germline V lookup: CDR1 LNHDA, CDR2 SQIVND (reference sequence). The V end was cut by 4 bases, the J end by 2 bases, with 12 bases between. There are 15 residues in the CDR3. Written as DNA, the CDR3 is TGTGCCAGTAGTAAACAGAAGCGGCCCTACAATGAGCAGTTCTTC. It is translated as CASSKQKRPYNEQFF.

The chain is built from TRBV6-5 and TRBJ2-7, with 12 bases identical to TRBD2. V was clipped by 4 bases and J by 2 bases; unmatched bases: 0. Germline assignment: CDR1 MNHEY and CDR2 SVGAGI. The CDR3 runs to 14 residues. The CDR3 DNA reads as TGTGCCAGCAGTTGGACTAGCGGGACCTACGAGCAGTACTTC. Amino acids: CASSWTSGTYEQYF.

The genes are TRBV11-2 and TRBJ1-6; 7 positions match TRBD1. V lost 5 bases, J lost 7 bases, and 14 bases stayed unmatched. This CDR3 is built from 17 residues. Germline-derived CDR1 and CDR2 are SGHAT and FQNNGV. The CDR3 nucleotides are TGTGCCAGCAGCCCCCCGACGACAGGGCACAAAAATTCACCCCTCCACTTT. It encodes CASSPPTTGHKNSPLHF.

V and J are TRBV4-3 and TRBJ1-6; no clear D. V gave up 4 bases and J gave up 5 bases, with 12 bases separating them. The CDR3 loop spans 15 amino acids. Germline V CDR1 and CDR2: LGHNA, YSLEER. The CDR3 spells CASSLDGGDNSPLHF. The CDR3 DNA is TGCGCCAGCAGCCTAGACGGCGGGGATAATTCACCCCTCCACTTT.

J is TRBJ2-7 and V is TRBV18; D is perhaps TRBD1 (6 bases). Germline V gene lookup returns CDR1 KGHSH and CDR2 LQKENI. This CDR3 is 13 amino acids long. The V end lost 1 base, the J end lost 3 bases, and 7 bases lay between the germline ends. CDR3 sequence (DNA): TGTGCCAGCTCACCACGGGACAACTACGAGCAGTACTTC. It encodes CASSPRDNYEQYF.

Points on this clone: Other DNA sequences of this sample code for an identical CDR3. The chain employs TRBV7-9 and TRBJ1-5; 10 nucleotides align to TRBD1. The junction had 7 bases not matched to a gene; V was cut back by 5 bases and J by 3 bases. The length of the CDR3 is 16 residues. CDR1 and CDR2 (germline): SEHNR, FQNEAQ (reference sequence). The CDR3 nucleotides are TGTGCCAGCAGCCCGGGGGACAGGGGAGACAATCAGCCCCAGCATTTT. This sequence encodes CASSPGDRGDNQPQHF.

This clone turned up a few times. The genes are TRBV27 and TRBJ2-2; 9 bases are shared with TRBD1. This CDR3 region has 16 residues. Trimming removed 3 bases from V and 4 bases from J; junction bases left unmatched: 6. In germline, CDR1 is MNHEY, CDR2 SMNVEV (reference sequence). As DNA, the CDR3 is TGTGCCAGCAGTTTCACAGGGGGCTCGCTCACCGGGGAGCTGTTTTTT. Protein: CASSFTGGSLTGELFF.

V usage is TRBV27 and J usage is TRBJ2-1; a weak D match, TRBD1 (6 bases). The CDR3 contains 16 residues. CDR1 and CDR2 from the germline V gene are MNHEY and SMNVEV (reference sequence). The ends were cut back, 6 bases at V and 1 base at J, with 16 bases in the middle. The DNA for the CDR3 is TGTGCCAGCAGGCCACCGACAGGCCATTCCTACAATGAGCAGTTCTTC. Its protein is CASRPPTGHSYNEQFF.

The genes are TRBV5-1 and TRBJ1-5; tentative D call: TRBD1 (5 bases). CDR3 length: 14 residues. V lost 3 bases to trimming and J lost 0 bases, with 7 bases between them. CDR1 is SGHRS and CDR2 is YFSETQ in the germline V gene. The CDR3 here is CASSSGLSNQPQHF. CDR3 nucleotide sequence: TGCGCCAGCAGCTCGGGACTTAGCAATCAGCCCCAGCATTTT.

The V gene is TRBV5-1, the J gene TRBJ2-1, with D maybe TRBD2 (6 bases). The CDR3 is 13 residues long. V lost 4 bases and J lost 4, with 9 bases in between. Germline V lookup: CDR1 SGHRS, CDR2 YFSETQ. CDR3 nucleotide sequence: TGCGCCAGCAGCGACGGACTATACAATGAGCAGTTCTTC. It is translated as CASSDGLYNEQFF.

The chain employs TRBV19 and TRBJ2-2; weak D call: TRBD2 (5 bases). The CDR3 is made up of 15 amino acids. V lost 0 bases and J 1 base, leaving 6 bases between the germline ends. CDR1 and CDR2 from the germline V gene are LNHDA and SQIVND (reference sequence). CDR3 sequence (DNA): TGTGCCAGTAGTATAGAGAGGGAGAACACCGGGGAGCTGTTTTTT. Translation gives CASSIERENTGELFF.

The table lists this clone with a few counts. The chain employs TRBV3-1 (or the pseudogene TRBV3-2) and TRBJ1-6; 7 nucleotides match TRBD1. This CDR3 region has 14 residues. The germline V gene has CDR1 LGHDT and CDR2 YNNKEL (reference sequence). V dropped 7 bases and J dropped 7; count of bases not matched to a gene: 7. CDR3 sequence: CASKKGASNSPLHF. The CDR3 DNA is TGTGCCAGCAAAAAGGGGGCCTCAAATTCACCCCTCCACTTT.

The gene calls are TRBV10-2 and TRBJ2-6, with D unresolved. Germline CDR1 and CDR2: WSHSY and SAAADI. Trimming stripped 0 bases from V and 0 bases from J, with 9 bases between. The CDR3 has 17 residues. The CDR3 region is CASSESFLSSGANVLTF. DNA of the CDR3: TGCGCCAGCAGTGAGTCGTTCCTTAGCTCTGGGGCCAACGTCCTGACTTTC.